This passage covers 16 T cell receptor beta chains from one sample sequenced in a study of radiation and T cells in renal cell carcinoma. Generated by immunoSEQ multiplex PCR, the TCRdb table keeps only in-frame clones and is missing some. The data show around 45,000 clones, with about 82% seen just once and 25% to 35% held by the top ten. Regarding time point: blood 4 weeks post-SBRT, at nephrectomy. Treatment of the sample: 15 Gy SBRT to primary tumor, nephrectomy 4 weeks later. Sequencing was performed on blood, taken from a patient whose treatment included radiotherapy and nephrectomy. These receptors came from a woman in her 70s with renal cell carcinoma.

The V call is TRBV5-1, the J call TRBJ2-2; the D call may be TRBD1 or TRBD2 (7 bases each). Trimming shortened V by 3 bases and J by 5 bases, and 14 bases separated the two germline ends. This CDR3 comprises 15 residues. Germline values: CDR1 SGHRS, CDR2 YFSETQ. The CDR3 loop is CASSSTGRGTGELFF. The CDR3 DNA reads TGCGCCAGCAGCTCGACAGGGAGGGGAACCGGGGAGCTGTTTTTT. Looking up the rest from reference TRBV5-1 and TRBJ2-2 gives the full variable domain: KAGVTQTPRYLIKTRGQQVTLSCSPISGHRSVSWYQQTPGQGLQFLFEYFSETQRNKGNFPGRFSGRQFSNSRSEMNVSTLELGDSALYLCASSSTGRGTGELFFGEGSRLTVL.

The V call is TRBV4-2, the J call TRBJ2-7; possibly TRBD2 for D (6 bases). V gave up 0 bases and J gave up 5 bases, with 14 bases separating them. The germline gives CDR1 LGHNA, CDR2 YNFKEQ. The CDR3 length is 15 residues. CDR3 bases: TGTGCCAGCAGCCAAGAACGGGGGAGGCAGGACGAGCAGTACTTC. Encoded protein: CASSQERGRQDEQYF.

V and J are TRBV6-6 and TRBJ1-2; a possible D gene is TRBD1 (6 bases). This CDR3 contains 13 residues. Between the trimmed V and J ends, which lost 6 bases and 2 bases, there was a span of 10 bases. From germline, CDR1 is MNHNY and CDR2 SVGAGI (reference sequence). CDR3 sequence: CASSLTGNYGYTF. CDR3 nucleotide sequence: TGTGCCAGCAGCCTTACAGGGAACTATGGCTACACCTTC.

This clone has more than one count but fewer than ten. The V and J genes are TRBV7-2 and TRBJ2-2, with TRBD1 matching 10 bases. The CDR3 sequence is 15 residues long. V gave up 5 bases and J gave up 3 bases; unmatched junction bases: 3. The germline V gene has CDR1 SGHTA and CDR2 FQGNSA. CDR3 bases: TGTGCCAGCAGCCAAGGACAGGGGGACACCGGGGAGCTGTTTTTT. Translated: CASSQGQGDTGELFF.

The chain is built from TRBV4-2 and TRBJ1-1; D uncertain. The ends were cut back, 0 bases at V and 2 bases at J, with 13 bases in the middle. The CDR3 has 16 amino acids. Germline V gene data show CDR1 as LGHNA and CDR2 as YNFKEQ. The CDR3 DNA sequence: TGTGCCAGCAGCCAAGATTTTTTAGGGAAAAACACTGAAGCTTTCTTT. Amino acids: CASSQDFLGKNTEAFF.

This chain joins TRBV15 and TRBJ1-1, with D tentatively TRBD1 (6 bases). Trimming removed 0 bases from V and 2 bases from J, with 22 bases in between. The CDR3 runs 19 residues. CDR1 and CDR2 from the germline V gene are LNHNV and YYDKDF (reference sequence). The CDR3 DNA sequence: TGTGCCACCAGCAGAGATGATACTGTGAGCGGGGGCGGAAACACTGAAGCTTTCTTT. It yields the protein CATSRDDTVSGGGNTEAFF.

The rearrangement uses TRBV6-5 and TRBJ2-5; 8 bases map to TRBD2. The V segment lost 11 bases and the J segment 5 bases; nucleotides outside the gene matches: 13. The CDR3 extends over 14 amino acids. Germline V gene lookup returns CDR1 MNHEY and CDR2 SVGAGI. The CDR3 here is CASTYGGGRETQYF. In nucleotides, the CDR3 is TGTGCCTCCACGTATGGGGGCGGGAGGGAGACCCAGTACTTC.

The chain joins TRBV7-9 to TRBJ2-2; possibly TRBD1 for D (6 bases). Germline-derived CDR1 and CDR2 are SEHNR and FQNEAQ (reference sequence). The CDR3 extends over 15 amino acids. V lost 5 bases and J 4 bases, leaving 14 bases between the germline ends. In DNA form, the CDR3 reads TGTGCCAGCAGCCTTGGACAGTTGTTCACCGGGGAGCTGTTTTTT. Translation gives CASSLGQLFTGELFF.

This clone was detected once. This sequence joins TRBV7-9 and TRBJ1-1; D possibly corresponds to TRBD1 (6 bases). Between the trimmed V and J ends, which lost 3 bases and 5 bases, there was a span of 22 bases. The CDR3 consists of 17 residues. Germline loops: CDR1 SEHNR, CDR2 FQNEAQ (reference sequence). CDR3 sequence: CASSLDPAWGRLTEAFF. The CDR3 nucleotides read TGTGCCAGCAGCTTGGACCCCGCCTGGGGGCGGTTGACTGAAGCTTTCTTT.

V usage is TRBV6-5 and J usage is TRBJ1-2; maybe TRBD1 (6 bases). This CDR3 has 16 residues. Germline lookup yields CDR1 MNHEY and CDR2 SVGAGI. Deletions cut 4 bases from V and 2 bases from J, with 17 bases between. DNA for the CDR3: TGTGCCAGCAGTTTCGGGGGGCAGGGGAGAAACTATGGCTACACCTTC. Protein: CASSFGGQGRNYGYTF.

The chain recombines TRBV7-9 with TRBJ2-7; D not resolved. This CDR3 has 11 residues. V was trimmed by 6 bases and J by 5 bases, leaving 8 bases between them. CDR1 is SEHNR and CDR2 is FQNEAQ in the germline V gene (reference sequence). The CDR3 loop is CASRGADEQYF. Here the CDR3 DNA reads TGTGCCAGCAGGGGTGCTGACGAGCAGTACTTC.

This chain uses TRBV27 with TRBJ1-5; D not certain. CDR3 length: 14 amino acids. V was cut by 3 bases and J by 6 bases, with 12 bases left in between. Germline CDR1 and CDR2: MNHEY and SMNVEV (reference sequence). CDR3 sequence reads: CASSFELGIQPQHF. CDR3 bases: TGTGCCAGCAGTTTCGAGTTAGGGATTCAGCCCCAGCATTTT.

The V gene is TRBV7-2, the J gene TRBJ2-7; unclear D gene. V lost 1 base to trimming and J lost 0 bases, with 7 bases between them. CDR1 and CDR2 (germline): SGHTA, FQGNSA. The CDR3 length is 14 residues. CDR3 nucleotides: TGTGCCAGCAGCTTAGATGGTGACTCCTACGAGCAGTACTTC. It codes for CASSLDGDSYEQYF.

This chain uses TRBV28 with TRBJ2-3; D may correspond to TRBD1 or TRBD2 (5 bases each). The germline V gene has CDR1 MDHEN and CDR2 SYDVKM. V shed 8 bases and J shed 2 bases, with 11 bases lying between them. The CDR3 consists of 13 residues. The CDR3 region has the DNA TGTGCCAGCCGAGGGACGGCCACAGATACGCAGTATTTT. Protein product: CASRGTATDTQYF.

The chain uses TRBV9 and TRBJ2-3; tentatively, D is TRBD2 (6 bases). This CDR3 contains 15 residues. V dropped 4 bases and J dropped 5 bases, with 17 bases sitting between them. CDR1 SGDLS and CDR2 YYNGEE come from the germline V gene. This CDR3 reads CASSPSGSQVDTQYF. CDR3 DNA: TGTGCCAGCAGCCCCTCCGGGAGTCAGGTAGATACGCAGTATTTT.

The rearrangement uses TRBV5-1 and TRBJ1-2; possible D gene TRBD1, 6 bases. The CDR3 length is 14 residues. Germline loops: CDR1 SGHRS, CDR2 YFSETQ. V lost 2 bases to trimming and J lost 6 bases, with 14 bases between them. CDR3 region: CASSLNREVDGYTF. CDR3 coding DNA: TGCGCCAGCAGCTTAAACAGGGAAGTCGATGGCTACACCTTC. Full variable domain (rest looked up from reference TRBV5-1 and TRBJ1-2): KAGVTQTPRYLIKTRGQQVTLSCSPISGHRSVSWYQQTPGQGLQFLFEYFSETQRNKGNFPGRFSGRQFSNSRSEMNVSTLELGDSALYLCASSLNREVDGYTFGSGTRLTVV.